The clone carrying this T cell receptor beta chain has only a few counts. Its antigen is not known. This sample is part of a study of early T cells in non-severe SARS-CoV-2 infection. In the study overall: The study sequenced bulk RNA from unsorted whole blood, with chains unpaired. Study-wide results and caveats: A preference for anti-spike CD8 responses marked VDJdb matching, which missed private and CD4 specificities.

Individual cDNA molecules were tagged with unique molecular identifiers. TCRdb reprocessed the 5' RACE reads via MiXCR and lists one record per CDR3 protein. The data show roughly 80,000 distinct CDR3 sequences, with about 14% seen just once and 3% held by the top ten. This sequence was found in an adult who was a healthcare worker with PCR-confirmed SARS-CoV-2 infection or an uninfected control (not recorded which). The sequenced material came from whole blood.

The CDR3 region is CASSLIWAGSYGYTF. The CDR3 DNA follows: TGTGCCAGCAGCTTAATTTGGGCAGGGAGCTATGGCTACACCTTC. V and J are TRBV7-2 and TRBJ1-2, with D possibly being TRBD1 (5 bases). Germline V gene data show CDR1 as SGHTA and CDR2 as FQGNSA. The CDR3 is 15 amino acids. V was trimmed by 2 bases and J by 4 bases, leaving 14 bases between them.